Listed below are T cell receptor beta chains from one sample, sequenced in a study of graft-versus-host responses after intestinal transplantation. Clones were sequenced by immunoSEQ multiplex PCR, and TCRdb holds only the in-frame ones, with some missing. The sample records under 45,000 clones, roughly 90% being singletons. Material: PBMCs, obtained about nine months after transplant. Receptor source: a human patient who received an intestinal transplant, so some T cells may come from the graft donor. The conserved cysteine and the conserved F or W are not part of the CDR3 here.

v_call cdr3_aa
TRBV7-8 ASSLAGGGGPREQY
TRBV2 ASTNLEERSSYNSPLH
TRBV4-1 ASSHRTGEKEQF
TRBV15 ATSRDSAGEGEEKLF
TRBV2 ASSQLIRSSSYEQY
TRBV19 ASSMVQTNSPLH
TRBV19 ASSIDGGRADTQY
TRBV14 ASSSNRGRYSNQPQH
TRBV10-2 ASSWGTIGETQY
TRBV9 ASSAGQGGNSPLH
TRBV18 ASSPGAYTDTQY
TRBV29-1 SALAIGSGETQY
TRBV6-1 ASSSPGTGGSEQF
TRBV19 ASSIATPNEQF
TRBV18 ASRKPGLLTDTQY
TRBV7-9 ASSLGREPQH
TRBV4-1 ASSGPSGGARNEQF
TRBV7-6 ASSLDRVNEKLF
TRBV4-1 ASSQGGPDTGELF
TRBV6-1 ASSDRGGGAYEQY
TRBV5-1 ASSLGGSGARAGNTIY
TRBV19 ASSSQDRTYEQY
TRBV6-4 ATLTTSGRPMQF